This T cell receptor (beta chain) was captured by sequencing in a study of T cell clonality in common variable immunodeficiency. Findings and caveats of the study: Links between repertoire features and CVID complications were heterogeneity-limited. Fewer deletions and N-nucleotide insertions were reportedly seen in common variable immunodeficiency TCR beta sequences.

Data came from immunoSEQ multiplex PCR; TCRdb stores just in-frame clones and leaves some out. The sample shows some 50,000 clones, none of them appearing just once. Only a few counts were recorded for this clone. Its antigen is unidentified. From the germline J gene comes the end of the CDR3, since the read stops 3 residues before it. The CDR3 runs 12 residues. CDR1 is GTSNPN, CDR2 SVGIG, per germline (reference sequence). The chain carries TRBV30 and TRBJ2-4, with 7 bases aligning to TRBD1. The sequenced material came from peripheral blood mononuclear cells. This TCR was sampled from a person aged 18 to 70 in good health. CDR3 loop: CAGDRVPGIQYF. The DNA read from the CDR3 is TGTGCCGGTGACAGGGTCCCTGGGATT.